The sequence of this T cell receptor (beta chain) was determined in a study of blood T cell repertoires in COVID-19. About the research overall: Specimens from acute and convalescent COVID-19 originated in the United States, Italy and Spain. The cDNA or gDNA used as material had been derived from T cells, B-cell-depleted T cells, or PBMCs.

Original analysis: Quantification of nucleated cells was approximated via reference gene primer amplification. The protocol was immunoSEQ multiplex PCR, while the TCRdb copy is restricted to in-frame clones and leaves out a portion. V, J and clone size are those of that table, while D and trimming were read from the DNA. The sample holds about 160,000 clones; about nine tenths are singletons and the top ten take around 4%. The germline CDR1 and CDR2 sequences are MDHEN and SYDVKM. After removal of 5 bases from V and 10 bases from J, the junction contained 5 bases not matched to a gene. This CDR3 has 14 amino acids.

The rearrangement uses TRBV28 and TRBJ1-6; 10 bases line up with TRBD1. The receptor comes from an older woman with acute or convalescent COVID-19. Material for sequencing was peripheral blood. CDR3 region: CASSPGQGWSPLHF. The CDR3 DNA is TGTGCCAGCAGTCCGGGACAGGGGTGGTCACCCCTCCACTTT.